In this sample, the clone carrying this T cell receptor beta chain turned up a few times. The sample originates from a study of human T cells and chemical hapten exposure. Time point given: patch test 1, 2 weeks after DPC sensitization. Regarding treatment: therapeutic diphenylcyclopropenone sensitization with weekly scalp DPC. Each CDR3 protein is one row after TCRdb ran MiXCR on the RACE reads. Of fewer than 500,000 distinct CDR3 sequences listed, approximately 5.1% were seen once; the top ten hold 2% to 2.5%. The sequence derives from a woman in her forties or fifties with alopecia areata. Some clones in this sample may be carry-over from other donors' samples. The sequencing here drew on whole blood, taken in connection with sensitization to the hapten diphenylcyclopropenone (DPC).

CDR3 region: CASSEESGRKAFF. CDR3 coding DNA: TGTGCCAGCAGTGAAGAATCGGGAAGAAAAGCTTTCTTT. The chain employs TRBV6-1 and TRBJ1-1; D gene unclear. Trimming left V 1 base short and J 9 bases short, with 12 bases between. In germline, CDR1 is MNHNS, CDR2 SASEGT. CDR3 size: 13 residues.